Listed here are 23 T cell receptor beta chains from one sample, sequenced in a study of cytomegalovirus exposure and HLA in healthy donors. It was with 60 Vbeta and 13 Jbeta primers that the PCR ran. Assay: immunoSEQ multiplex PCR; the TCRdb copy retains only in-frame clones and omits some. The sample lists approximately 110,000 clones, 80% to 85% occurring once. The source material was PBMCs. The receptors originated from a woman in her 30s in good health and CMV-seronegative.

The V call is TRBV11-3, the J call TRBJ2-7; 7 nucleotides line up with TRBD1. Germline CDR1 and CDR2: SGHNT and YENEEA. This CDR3 has 15 amino acids. With V trimmed by 4 bases and J by 1 base, 7 bases remained unmatched. As DNA, the CDR3 is TGTGCCAGCAGCTCTCCCGGGACAGTTTCCTACGAGCAGTACTTC. Amino acid sequence: CASSSPGTVSYEQYF. The entire variable domain, with the rest obtained from reference TRBV11-3 and TRBJ2-7, is as follows: EAGVVQSPRYKIIEKKQPVAFWCNPISGHNTLYWYLQNLGQGPELLIRYENEEAVDDSQLPKDRFSAERLKGVDSTLKIQPAELGDSAVYLCASSSPGTVSYEQYFGPGTRLTVT.

The V and J genes are TRBV11-3 and TRBJ2-1, with 7 bases identical to TRBD2. CDR1 is SGHNT, CDR2 YENEEA, per germline. This CDR3 is 13 amino acids long. Unmatched junction bases numbered 2, after V lost 1 base and J lost 8 bases. The CDR3: CASSLAGRDEQFF. As DNA, the CDR3 is TGTGCCAGCAGCTTAGCGGGGAGGGATGAGCAGTTCTTC.

The chain has TRBV21-1 and TRBJ2-7; TRBD2 reflects the table's D call only, with no check against the DNA. TRBV21-1 is shown as a pseudogene. The CDR3 is 18 amino acids. This chain's CDR3 is CASSKVVAGRTSSYEQYF. CDR3 bases: TGTGCCAGCAGCAAAGTGGTAGCGGGAAGGACTTCCTCCTACGAGCAGTACTTC.

V and J are TRBV19 and TRBJ1-1; perhaps TRBD1 as D (6 bases). Trimming stripped 3 bases from V and 5 bases from J, with 19 bases between. CDR3 length equals 16 residues. Per germline, CDR1 LNHDA and CDR2 SQIVND (reference sequence). CDR3 coding DNA: TGTGCCAGTAGTATTCACGGGGGGCGCCTTGGGACTGAAGCTTTCTTT. Amino acid sequence: CASSIHGGRLGTEAFF.

This clone was observed a few times. The chain carries TRBV19 and TRBJ2-7; D call uncertain. Trimming pared 3 bases from V and 0 bases from J, leaving 6 bases between. The CDR3 covers 13 residues. The germline gives CDR1 LNHDA, CDR2 SQIVND (reference sequence). The CDR3 spells CASSMADSYEQYF. The DNA of the CDR3 is TGTGCCAGTAGTATGGCAGACTCCTACGAGCAGTACTTC.

The genes are TRBV5-1 and TRBJ2-3, with TRBD2 matching over 8 bases. The germline gives CDR1 SGHRS, CDR2 YFSETQ. Unmatched junction bases numbered 18, after V lost 4 bases and J lost 2 bases. There are 19 residues in the CDR3. The CDR3 region has the DNA TGCGCCAGCAGCCTGCTGGGACTCGAAAGCGGGGGAGTCACAGATACGCAGTATTTT. Residues: CASSLLGLESGGVTDTQYF.

This chain joins TRBV30 and TRBJ2-5; possibly TRBD2 for D (6 bases). The CDR3 has 14 residues. V was trimmed by 8 bases and J by 2 bases, leaving 18 bases between them. Germline values: CDR1 GTSNPN, CDR2 SVGIG (reference sequence). CDR3 protein: CAVARLASQETQYF. CDR3 coding DNA: TGTGCCGTCGCTCGGCTAGCGAGTCAAGAGACCCAGTACTTC. The full variable domain, with the rest looked up from reference TRBV30 and TRBJ2-5, is SQTIHQWPATLVQPVGSPLSLECTVEGTSNPNLYWYRQAAGRGLQLLFYSVGIGQISSEVPQNLSASRPQDRQFILSSKKLLLSDSGFYLCAVARLASQETQYFGPGTRLLVL.

The J gene is TRBJ1-2, the V gene TRBV19; D possibly corresponds to TRBD1 (6 bases). V gave up 7 bases and J gave up 1 base, with 22 bases separating them. CDR1 and CDR2 from the germline V gene are LNHDA and SQIVND (reference sequence). This CDR3 is built from 17 residues. In DNA, the CDR3 is TGTGCCAGTAACCCCTCACCTCAGGGGAGACTTAACTATGGCTACACCTTC. Protein: CASNPSPQGRLNYGYTF. Variable domain in full (rest from reference TRBV19 and TRBJ1-2): DGGITQSPKYLFRKEGQNVTLSCEQNLNHDAMYWYRQDPGQGLRLIYYSQIVNDFQKGDIAEGYSVSREKKESFPLTVTSAQKNPTAFYLCASNPSPQGRLNYGYTFGSGTRLTVV.

The chain recombines TRBV30 with TRBJ2-2; 9 nucleotides align to TRBD1. The CDR3 totals 14 residues. Trimming cost V 4 bases and J 6 bases; bases outside gene matches: 6. Germline V lookup: CDR1 GTSNPN, CDR2 SVGIG (reference sequence). CDR3 DNA: TGTGCCTGGACCCAGGACAGGGGATCCGGGGAGCTGTTTTTT. The encoded protein is CAWTQDRGSGELFF.

V is TRBV6-5 and J is TRBJ1-1; unclear D gene. V was cut by 5 bases and J by 8 bases, with 15 bases left in between. The germline V gene encodes CDR1 MNHEY and CDR2 SVGAGI. CDR3 length: 13 residues. As DNA, the CDR3 is TGTGCCAGCAGTGAATCCCAAGGAGTGGAAGCTTTCTTT. Translating it yields CASSESQGVEAFF.

This chain connects TRBV6-5 to TRBJ1-2; D is uncertain. CDR1 MNHEY and CDR2 SVGAGI come from the germline V gene. Trimming removed 5 bases at V and 4 bases at J, with 11 bases between. CDR3 length: 13 residues. The CDR3 nucleotides are TGTGCCAGCAGTGAATCCGGGTTCTATGGCTACACCTTC. Its protein product is CASSESGFYGYTF.

The CDR3 DNA reads TGTGCCAGCAGCTCAACGGGACAGGGGCGAGAGACCCAGTACTTC. It specifies CASSSTGQGRETQYF. The chain links TRBV5-4 to TRBJ2-5, with 10 nucleotides matching TRBD1. The junction had 6 bases not matched to a gene; V was cut back by 3 bases and J by 4 bases. Per the germline V gene, CDR1 is SGHNT and CDR2 is YYREEE (reference sequence). The CDR3 spans 15 residues.

The J gene is TRBJ2-1, the V gene TRBV5-6; D might be TRBD2 (6 bases). V was cut by 1 base and J by 10 bases, with 15 bases left in between. Germline V CDR1 and CDR2: SGHDT, YYEEEE. The CDR3 consists of 14 residues. CDR3 bases: TGTGCCAGCAGCTTGATTCGGGAGTTCGGGGAGCAGTTCTTC. Its protein product is CASSLIREFGEQFF.

This clone showed up just once. One end of the junction varies from germline; a read error may be responsible. This chain uses TRBV7-9 with TRBJ1-4; a possible D gene is TRBD1 (5 bases). The germline gives CDR1 SEHNR, CDR2 FQNEAQ (reference sequence). CDR3 length: 15 residues. The CDR3 is CSSSSGGATNEKLFF. CDR3 coding DNA: TGTTCCAGCAGCTCCGGGGGAGCAACTAATGAAAAACTGTTTTTT.

V and J are TRBV7-6 and TRBJ2-7; 7 bases line up with TRBD1. Germline V gene sequence: CDR1 SGHVS, CDR2 FNYEAQ. The CDR3 loop spans 14 amino acids. The junction had 4 bases not matched to a gene; V was cut back by 5 bases and J by 0 bases. The CDR3 protein is CASSLGTASYEQYF. Here the CDR3 DNA reads TGTGCCAGCAGCCTCGGGACAGCCTCCTACGAGCAGTACTTC.

The chain combines TRBV6-1 with TRBJ2-2; 7 bases are shared with TRBD1. The V gene end was trimmed by 2 bases and the J gene end by 6 bases; junction bases not matched to a gene: 9. The CDR3 spans 16 residues. Germline CDR1 MNHNS, CDR2 SASEGT. The CDR3 here is CASSERGGYGAGELFF. DNA for the CDR3: TGTGCCAGCAGTGAAAGAGGGGGCTACGGCGCCGGGGAGCTGTTTTTT.

V and J are TRBV29-1 and TRBJ2-7; D unresolved. This CDR3 has 11 amino acids. The V gene lost 4 bases and the J gene lost 6 bases, with 10 bases spanning the gap. Germline CDR1 is SQVTM and CDR2 is ANQGSEA. The DNA for the CDR3 is TGCAGCGTTGCTAAACTTGGCGAGCAGTACTTC. Protein: CSVAKLGEQYF.

Here the CDR3 reads CASSLDAQLADTQYF. The DNA for the CDR3 is TGTGCCAGCAGCTTAGACGCGCAACTGGCAGATACGCAGTATTTT. V gene TRBV7-8 combines with J gene TRBJ2-3; D unclear. This CDR3 has 15 amino acids. CDR1 and CDR2 (germline): SGHVS, FQNEAQ. V was trimmed by 1 base and J by 4 bases, leaving 12 bases between them.

J is TRBJ1-1 and V is TRBV2, with TRBD1 matching 9 bases. The V gene end was trimmed by 9 bases and the J gene end by 5 bases; junction bases not matched to a gene: 10. Germline assignment: CDR1 SNHLY and CDR2 FYNNEI. The length of the CDR3 is 14 residues. The CDR3 spells CARLGTGRGTEAFF. CDR3 nucleotide sequence: TGTGCCAGATTAGGGACAGGGAGAGGGACTGAAGCTTTCTTT.

The chain carries TRBV6-5 and TRBJ1-1; D is possibly TRBD1 (6 bases). Between the trimmed V and J ends, which lost 2 bases and 1 base, there was a span of 11 bases. Germline CDR1 MNHEY, CDR2 SVGAGI. The CDR3 is made up of 15 amino acids. The CDR3 coding sequence is TGTGCCAGCAGTTACATGACAGGCGGGAACACTGAAGCTTTCTTT. Residues: CASSYMTGGNTEAFF.

V is TRBV5-1 and J is TRBJ1-4; a weak D match, TRBD1 (6 bases). The CDR3 is 16 residues long. V was pared by 0 bases and J by 8 bases, with 17 bases between. Germline CDR1 is SGHRS and CDR2 is YFSETQ. The CDR3 spells CASSLAAGQNGEKLFF. CDR3 nucleotide sequence: TGCGCCAGCAGCTTGGCCGCAGGACAGAATGGCGAAAAACTGTTTTTT.

J is TRBJ1-3 and V is TRBV5-1; 7 bases line up with TRBD1. J was trimmed by 0 bases and V by 4 bases; bases with no gene match: 7. Germline CDR1 and CDR2: SGHRS and YFSETQ. The CDR3 contains 16 residues. CDR3 sequence reads: CASSPRQGFSGNTIYF. The CDR3 DNA sequence: TGCGCCAGCAGCCCCCGACAGGGCTTCTCTGGAAACACCATATATTTT. The full variable domain, with the rest looked up from reference TRBV5-1 and TRBJ1-3, is KAGVTQTPRYLIKTRGQQVTLSCSPISGHRSVSWYQQTPGQGLQFLFEYFSETQRNKGNFPGRFSGRQFSNSRSEMNVSTLELGDSALYLCASSPRQGFSGNTIYFGEGSWLTVV.

This chain uses TRBV4-2 with TRBJ2-3; possible D gene TRBD2, 6 bases. The CDR3 runs 15 residues. CDR1 and CDR2 from the germline V gene are LGHNA and YNFKEQ. Trimming left V 0 bases short and J 8 bases short, with 15 bases between. The CDR3 loop is CASSQDRRGAGTQYF. CDR3 nucleotides: TGTGCCAGCAGCCAAGATCGGCGGGGAGCGGGTACGCAGTATTTT.